The present TCR beta chain was sequenced within a study of control samples from healthy donors and cancer patients. Assay: immunoSEQ multiplex PCR; the TCRdb copy retains only in-frame clones and omits some. The sample has roughly 130,000 clones, approximately 94% seen once. Germline V gene sequence: CDR1 SGHTA, CDR2 FQGTGA. The CDR3 is 14 amino acids. The J segment lost 1 base and the V segment lost 5 bases, leaving 3 bases of the junction unmatched. The gene calls are TRBV7-3 and TRBJ2-5; 8 bases fit TRBD1. The sequence was collected from a man aged 25 to 45 in good health. The sequenced sample was blood. CDR3 sequence: CASSPQGAQETQYF. CDR3 coding DNA: TGTGCCAGCAGCCCCCAGGGGGCCCAAGAGACCCAGTACTTC.